A selection of T cell receptor beta chains follows, all from one sample in a study of blood T cell repertoires in COVID-19. Only in-frame clones appear in the TCRdb table, and some are missing; sequencing was by immunoSEQ multiplex PCR. Here the sample spans tens of thousands of clones, just over 90% being singletons. Material: peripheral blood. Receptors were obtained from a man in his fifties with COVID-19, enrolled during active disease. CDR3s include the opening cysteine and the closing phenylalanine or tryptophan. A D gene is named only where the DNA matches it firmly. The listing skips clone size in some rows; elsewhere it reads once, few, many or a size class.

clone_size	j_call	v_call	d_call	cdr3_aa	cdr3_nt
.	TRBJ2-2	TRBV4-1	.	CASSQDGRMNTGELFF	TGCGCCAGCAGCCAAGACGGCAGGATGAACACCGGGGAGCTGTTTTTT
.	TRBJ2-2	TRBV2	TRBD2	CASSDPGTSGRAENTGELFF	TGTGCCAGCAGTGATCCGGGGACTAGCGGGAGGGCCGAGAACACCGGGGAGCTGTTTTTT
.	TRBJ1-1	TRBV7-2	.	CASKRQMNTEAFF	TGTGCCAGTAAGAGGCAAATGAACACTGAAGCTTTCTTT
few	TRBJ2-7	TRBV2	.	CASSNQHLARSSYEQYF	TGTGCCAGCAGCAACCAGCATCTAGCGAGAAGCTCCTACGAGCAGTACTTC
.	TRBJ2-4	TRBV18	.	CASSPDRQDRKNIQYF	TGTGCCAGCTCACCAGACCGACAAGATCGCAAAAACATTCAGTACTTC
.	TRBJ2-1	TRBV18	TRBD2	CASSPSTSGFAYNEQFF	TGTGCCAGCTCACCGTCGACTAGCGGGTTTGCCTACAATGAGCAGTTCTTC
few	TRBJ1-2	TRBV2	.	CASSEAGGKHGYTF	TGTGCCAGCAGTGAAGCGGGAGGAAAGCATGGCTACACCTTC
.	TRBJ2-3	TRBV21-1	.	CASSKIEKRESTDTQYF	TGTGCCAGCAGCAAAATCGAGAAGCGGGAGAGTACAGATACGCAGTATTTT
.	TRBJ2-2	TRBV19	TRBD2	CASSIQAGANTGELFF	TGTGCCAGTAGTATACAGGCGGGAGCTAACACCGGGGAGCTGTTTTTT
.	TRBJ2-7	TRBV7-2	.	CASSLGGSRGYEQYF	TGTGCCAGCAGCTTAGGAGGGAGCCGGGGCTACGAGCAGTACTTC
.	TRBJ2-1	TRBV6-2/TRBV6-3	TRBD2	CASSSRREGNNEQFF	TGTGCCAGCAGTTCTCGGCGGGAGGGCAACAATGAGCAGTTCTTC
.	TRBJ1-1	TRBV6-6	TRBD1	CASSDRGLNTEAFF	TGTGCCAGCAGCGACAGGGGCCTTAACACTGAAGCTTTCTTT
.	TRBJ1-1	TRBV5-1	.	CASSLGGNTEAFF	TGCGCCAGCAGCTTGGGAGGGAACACTGAAGCTTTCTTT
.	TRBJ2-1	TRBV7-2	TRBD2	CASSFPEGLAGGNEQFF	TGTGCCAGCAGCTTCCCGGAGGGACTAGCGGGAGGGAATGAGCAGTTCTTC
once	TRBJ1-5	TRBV6-2/TRBV6-3	TRBD1	CASSYSMGQGNQPQHF	TGTGCCAGCAGTTACTCTATGGGACAGGGAAATCAGCCCCAGCATTTT
.	TRBJ1-1	TRBV5-5	TRBD1	CASSLAWGQGNPKRTEAFF	TGTGCCAGCAGCTTGGCGTGGGGACAGGGAAACCCAAAACGGACTGAAGCTTTCTTT
.	TRBJ2-7	TRBV25-1	.	CASSESGLVNEQYF	TGTGCCAGCAGTGAATCAGGGTTGGTCAACGAGCAGTACTTC
.	TRBJ1-6	TRBV2	.	CASTDRHLSSYNSPLHF	TGTGCCAGCACCGATCGACATCTGAGCTCCTATAATTCACCCCTCCACTTT
.	TRBJ1-2	TRBV19	TRBD1	CASSPGQQPPNYGYTF	TGTGCCAGTAGCCCGGGACAGCAACCTCCTAACTATGGCTACACCTTC
.	TRBJ2-1	TRBV7-9	TRBD2	CASSRPSGGIYNEQFF	TGTGCCAGCAGCCGGCCTAGCGGGGGGATCTACAATGAGCAGTTCTTC
.	TRBJ2-7	TRBV19	.	CASSMGLNSYEQYF	TGTGCCAGTAGTATGGGACTCAACTCCTACGAGCAGTACTTC
.	TRBJ1-1	TRBV7-9	.	CASSSTGTTTEAFF	TGTGCCAGCAGCTCAACAGGGACGACCACTGAAGCTTTCTTT
few	TRBJ1-6	TRBV4-1	.	CASSALLGRLGNSPLHF	TGCGCCAGCAGCGCCTTGTTGGGTCGACTCGGCAATTCACCCCTCCACTTT
.	TRBJ2-2	TRBV9	TRBD1	CASSVLDRGFTGELFF	TGTGCCAGCAGCGTCCTGGACAGGGGCTTCACCGGGGAGCTGTTTTTT
.	TRBJ2-3	TRBV5-5	TRBD2	CASSLADTTDTQYF	TGTGCCAGCAGCCTAGCGGACACCACAGATACGCAGTATTTT
.	TRBJ2-5	TRBV7-9	.	CASSLDSHAGAQETQYF	TGTGCCAGCAGCTTAGATTCCCATGCGGGTGCGCAAGAGACCCAGTACTTC
once	TRBJ2-1	TRBV19	TRBD2	CASSIAGLAGEQFF	TGTGCCAGTAGTATAGCGGGACTAGCGGGAGAGCAGTTCTTC
.	TRBJ2-5	TRBV3-1/TRBV3-2	TRBD2	CASSQGLAGVETQYF	TGTGCCAGCAGCCAGGGACTAGCGGGAGTAGAGACCCAGTACTTC
.	TRBJ2-3	TRBV18	TRBD2	CASSPRLAGGPTDTQYF	TGTGCCAGCTCACCAAGACTAGCGGGAGGCCCCACAGATACGCAGTATTTT
.	TRBJ2-5	TRBV7-7	TRBD2	CASSLLAGVAETQYF	TGTGCTAGCAGCTTACTAGCGGGAGTCGCGGAGACCCAGTACTTC
.	TRBJ2-5	TRBV24-1	.	CATSVAGQETQYF	TGTGCCACCAGTGTCGCAGGCCAAGAGACCCAGTACTTC
.	TRBJ1-2	TRBV2	TRBD1	CASSEEQGTYGYTF	TGTGCCAGCAGTGAAGAACAGGGGACGTATGGCTACACCTTC
.	TRBJ1-4	TRBV6-1	.	CASSEIGLKLFF	TGTGCCAGCAGTGAAATAGGACTGAAACTGTTTTTT
.	TRBJ2-3	TRBV6-2/TRBV6-3	.	CASSYSSAGADTQYF	TGTGCCAGCAGTTACTCGAGCGCGGGCGCAGATACGCAGTATTTT
.	TRBJ1-6	TRBV28	TRBD1	CATRGTANDPLHF	TGTGCCACCCGCGGGACAGCCAACGATCCCCTCCACTTT
.	TRBJ1-1	TRBV24-1	TRBD1	CATGVGDRDVLGTEAFF	TGTGCCACTGGTGTGGGGGACAGGGATGTACTTGGCACTGAAGCTTTCTTT
.	TRBJ2-1	TRBV5-1	TRBD2	CASSLDTSGNEQFF	TGCGCCAGCAGCTTGGATACTAGCGGCAATGAGCAGTTCTTC
.	TRBJ2-2	TRBV15	.	CATSRAKGAGELFF	TGTGCCACCAGCAGAGCTAAGGGGGCCGGGGAGCTGTTTTTT
once	TRBJ2-5	TRBV5-1	.	CASSFQGKGTQYF	TGCGCCAGCAGCTTCCAGGGGAAAGGGACCCAGTACTTC
.	TRBJ2-7	TRBV7-2	TRBD2	CASSLSSGAYEQYF	TGTGCCAGCAGCTTATCTAGCGGGGCCTACGAGCAGTACTTC
.	TRBJ1-6	TRBV6-5	TRBD1	CASTFGQGGNSPLHF	TGTGCCAGCACTTTCGGACAGGGCGGTAATTCACCCCTCCACTTT
.	TRBJ1-1	TRBV18	.	CASSREANTEAFF	TGTGCCAGCTCCCGTGAGGCGAACACTGAAGCTTTCTTT
.	TRBJ2-5	TRBV6-5	TRBD2	CAIRGGAETQYF	TGTGCCATCCGGGGGGGGGCAGAGACCCAGTACTTC
.	TRBJ2-7	TRBV19	.	CASSIGAHTYEQYF	TGTGCCAGTAGTATTGGAGCGCACACCTACGAGCAGTACTTC
.	TRBJ1-4	TRBV28	.	CATATNEKLFF	TGTGCCACCGCAACTAATGAAAAACTGTTTTTT
.	TRBJ1-1	TRBV5-1	.	CASSLGQAGNTEAFF	TGCGCCAGCAGCTTGGGACAGGCGGGGAACACTGAAGCTTTCTTT
.	TRBJ2-7	TRBV18	TRBD1	CASSPTDRRFYEQYF	TGTGCCAGCTCACCAACGGACAGGAGATTCTACGAGCAGTACTTC
.	TRBJ1-3	TRBV6-6	TRBD1	CASRPGQGSSGNTIYF	TGTGCCAGCAGGCCGGGACAGGGAAGCTCTGGAAACACCATATATTTT
.	TRBJ2-5	TRBV6-2/TRBV6-3	.	CASSYSRSEYQETQYF	TGTGCCAGCAGTTACTCGAGATCTGAGTACCAAGAGACCCAGTACTTC
.	TRBJ2-7	TRBV19	TRBD2	CASSLGLAGYEQYF	TGTGCCAGTAGCTTGGGACTAGCGGGATACGAGCAGTACTTC
.	TRBJ2-6	TRBV21-1	.	CASSKSAGGGPGANVLTF	TGTGCCAGCAGCAAATCGGCCGGGGGTGGCCCTGGGGCCAACGTCCTGACTTTC
.	TRBJ2-5	TRBV4-1	.	CASSHTAGQQETQYF	TGCGCCAGCAGCCACACCGCCGGACAGCAAGAGACCCAGTACTTC
.	TRBJ2-7	TRBV12-3/TRBV12-4	.	CASSRGEGKQYF	TGTGCCAGCAGCCGGGGTGAGGGCAAGCAGTACTTC
.	TRBJ1-1	TRBV6-5	TRBD1	CASRATGYGLEAFF	TGTGCCAGCAGGGCGACAGGGTACGGATTGGAAGCTTTCTTT